This is a list of T cell receptor beta chains from one sample in a study of blood T cell repertoires in COVID-19. Sequencing used immunoSEQ multiplex PCR; TCRdb keeps in-frame clones, though not all of them. Seen here are 160,000 or so clones, over 70% observed once, and the top ten hold 3% to 3.5%. Sequencing input: PBMCs or T cells enriched from blood (not recorded which). The receptors here all came from a woman aged 55-69 years who had recovered from COVID-19. The CDR3 runs from the conserved cysteine through the conserved F or W. The order of the fields is J gene, clone size, D gene, V gene, CDR3 protein, CDR3 DNA. D genes are given only for firm matches. Size is omitted from some rows. Given values are once, few, many or a class for expanded clones.

J: TRBJ2-3
size: .
D: .
V: TRBV10-1
CDR3: CASSSTRISDTQYF
DNA: TGCGCCAGCAGTTCTACTCGTATTTCAGATACGCAGTATTTT

J: TRBJ2-5
size: .
D: TRBD2
V: TRBV7-3
CDR3: CASSRDYGSETQYF
DNA: TGTGCCAGCAGCCGGGACTATGGCAGCGAGACCCAGTACTTC

J: TRBJ1-5
size: .
D: .
V: TRBV19
CDR3: CASSISRGQPQHF
DNA: TGTGCCAGTAGTATTTCAAGAGGACAGCCCCAGCATTTT

J: TRBJ1-2
size: .
D: TRBD1
V: TRBV10-3
CDR3: CAIRGQGDSNYGYTF
DNA: TGTGCCATCAGGGGACAGGGGGACTCTAACTATGGCTACACCTTC

J: TRBJ2-7
size: .
D: .
V: TRBV15
CDR3: CATSSSAAGEQYF
DNA: TGTGCCACCAGCAGTTCGGCGGCGGGGGAGCAGTACTTC

J: TRBJ1-2
size: .
D: .
V: TRBV3-1/TRBV3-2
CDR3: CASSQDGRVNYGYTF
DNA: TGTGCCAGCAGCCAAGATGGCAGGGTTAACTATGGCTACACCTTC

J: TRBJ1-5
size: .
D: .
V: TRBV21-1
CDR3: CASSNSGSRGNQPQHF
DNA: TGTGCCAGCAGCAATTCAGGGTCAAGGGGCAATCAGCCCCAGCATTTT

J: TRBJ2-7
size: many
D: TRBD2
V: TRBV7-2
CDR3: CASSLYSSGGYEQYF
DNA: TGTGCCAGCAGCTTATATAGCAGCGGGGGATACGAGCAGTACTTC

J: TRBJ1-2
size: once
D: TRBD1
V: TRBV19
CDR3: CASVRGQGVNYGYTF
DNA: TGTGCCAGCGTGAGAGGGCAGGGGGTCAACTATGGCTACACCTTC

J: TRBJ1-2
size: .
D: .
V: TRBV19
CDR3: CASNPTGSYGYTF
DNA: TGTGCCAGTAACCCCACAGGGAGCTATGGCTACACCTTC

J: TRBJ2-1
size: .
D: .
V: TRBV5-1
CDR3: CASSLVTSGSEQFF
DNA: TGCGCCAGCAGCTTGGTAACCTCCGGGTCTGAGCAGTTCTTC

J: TRBJ2-5
size: .
D: .
V: TRBV7-6
CDR3: CASSLGGPGSPETQYF
DNA: TGTGCCAGCAGCTTAGGTGGTCCAGGATCCCCGGAGACCCAGTACTTC

J: TRBJ2-3
size: few
D: .
V: TRBV5-4
CDR3: CASSLARGATDTQYF
DNA: TGTGCCAGCAGCTTGGCCAGGGGAGCGACAGATACGCAGTATTTT

J: TRBJ2-3
size: .
D: .
V: TRBV29-1
CDR3: CSVLAGSTDTQYF
DNA: TGCAGCGTTCTGGCGGGTAGCACAGATACGCAGTATTTT

J: TRBJ1-1
size: .
D: TRBD1
V: TRBV7-2
CDR3: CASSEGRGRRGTFF
DNA: TGTGCCAGCAGCGAGGGCAGGGGGCGGAGGGGGACTTTCTTT

J: TRBJ2-5
size: .
D: .
V: TRBV6-6
CDR3: CASTSPETQYF
DNA: TGTGCCAGCACGTCCCCAGAGACCCAGTACTTC